The rows below give T cell receptor beta chains drawn from one sample of a study of early T cells in non-severe SARS-CoV-2 infection. TCRdb called the 5' RACE reads again in MiXCR, with one record for every CDR3 protein. The sample lists roughly 34,000 distinct CDR3 sequences, 4% to 5% seen once, with 7% to 9% in the top ten. The material sequenced was whole blood. All receptors derive from an adult who was a healthcare worker with PCR-confirmed SARS-CoV-2 infection or an uninfected control (not recorded which). Both conserved end residues are trimmed from each CDR3.

>TRBJ2-4|TRBV12-3/TRBV12-4
ASSLAGAKNIQY
>TRBJ2-5|TRBV7-9
ASSPSSQETQY
>TRBJ2-1|TRBV4-3
ASSPTFGGALSSYNEQF
>TRBJ2-7|TRBV29-1
SVEIVGGYEQY
>TRBJ1-6|TRBV7-2
ASSPGGGLSYNSPLH
>TRBJ2-2|TRBV9
ASSVATLAGANTGELF
>TRBJ1-2|TRBV18
ASSDRGYGYT
>TRBJ2-7|TRBV11-2
ASAQGTDREQY
>TRBJ2-4|TRBV28
ASSLFVGKNIQY
>TRBJ2-7|TRBV6-6
AGSLSGSEQY
>TRBJ1-4|TRBV7-9
ASSAGQNEKLF
>TRBJ2-3|TRBV10-3
ATGTRTDTQY
>TRBJ2-7|TRBV9
ASSVADRWEQY
>TRBJ1-2|TRBV5-4
ASSLYRELYGYT
>TRBJ2-1|TRBV5-1
ASSGLAGAYNEQF
>TRBJ2-1|TRBV5-3
ASPTKLGQGDPYNEQF
>TRBJ2-7|TRBV7-8
ASSLASQGTYEQY
>TRBJ2-7|TRBV4-1
ASSQAEGTLSYEQY
>TRBJ2-1|TRBV20-1
SAFRGEYNEQF
>TRBJ2-7|TRBV7-6
ASSKQGYEQY
>TRBJ1-1|TRBV7-2
ASSLVVGGATEAF
>TRBJ2-7|TRBV20-1
SAPSLRAEQY
>TRBJ1-2|TRBV12-3/TRBV12-4
ASSPGRQRGYT
>TRBJ1-2|TRBV3-1
ASSQGANYGYT
>TRBJ1-4|TRBV20-1
SARERQGHEKLF
>TRBJ2-1|TRBV7-2
ASSLLGKGNEQF
>TRBJ1-6|TRBV27
ASSLIGDLDSPLH
>TRBJ2-7|TRBV7-2
ASSLGGQPYEQY
>TRBJ2-7|TRBV7-2
ASSLGPSGSTYEQY
>TRBJ2-3|TRBV24-1
ATSDPGLASTDTQY
>TRBJ2-3|TRBV10-3
AISSTSFTQY
>TRBJ2-3|TRBV2
ASSQGTGTQY
>TRBJ2-1|TRBV18
ASSLGQGYGEQF
>TRBJ2-1|TRBV7-6
ASSLAGIPLNEQF
>TRBJ2-3|TRBV18
ASLPGPTRTQY
>TRBJ1-1|TRBV29-1
SVDSGVRTEAF
>TRBJ1-5|TRBV9
ASSVGPGSNQPQH
>TRBJ2-1|TRBV27
ASSLGFSSYNEQF
>TRBJ1-2|TRBV4-3
ASSQDRSEYGYT
>TRBJ1-6|TRBV29-1
SARRDTDSPLH
>TRBJ2-3|TRBV12-3/TRBV12-4
ASSLWRTTEDTQY
>TRBJ2-5|TRBV27
ASRPPKRGLVETQY
>TRBJ2-1|TRBV7-9
ASSPPPLAGDYNEQF
>TRBJ2-5|TRBV11-2
ASSLLFRFSETQY
>TRBJ2-3|TRBV20-1
SASLLAGGLSTDTQY